These 30 T cell receptor beta chains share one sample of origin, sequenced in a study of T cells after posttransplantation cyclophosphamide. The method was immunoSEQ multiplex PCR; TCRdb's version includes in-frame clones alone and lacks a portion of them. The sample yields several thousand clones, without any singletons. Cyclophosphamide on days +3 and +4 followed busulfan-fludarabine conditioning and a marrow graft. The starting material was PBMCs, obtained around 350 days after allogeneic stem cell transplant with posttransplant cyclophosphamide. The source is a male patient aged 50 to 60 who received an allogeneic stem cell transplant from a related donor and was CMV-positive. Some T cells may originate from the graft donor.

V is TRBV5-4 and J is TRBJ2-7; D is unresolved. The V end was cut by 3 bases, the J end by 10 bases, with 17 bases between. This CDR3 has 13 residues. Per the germline V gene, CDR1 is SGHNT and CDR2 is YYREEE (reference sequence). DNA for the CDR3: TGTGCCAGCAGCTCCAAAACGGTCATTACCCAGTACTTC. This translates into CASSSKTVITQYF.

In this sample, this clone turned up many times. V is TRBV27 and J is TRBJ2-7, with D possibly being TRBD2 (6 bases). The germline V gene encodes CDR1 MNHEY and CDR2 SMNVEV (reference sequence). V gave up 3 bases and J gave up 5 bases, with 14 bases separating them. The CDR3 is made up of 14 amino acids. The CDR3 nucleotides are TGTGCCAGCAGTTTGAGGAGGGGATTGGACGAGCAGTACTTC. As protein: CASSLRRGLDEQYF.

At least ten counts were recorded for this clone. The rearrangement uses TRBV9 and TRBJ2-1, with TRBD2 as a possible D gene (6 bases). The CDR3 spans 15 residues. Germline assignment: CDR1 SGDLS and CDR2 YYNGEE. V was clipped by 0 bases and J by 6 bases, with 13 bases between them. CDR3: CASSVAPSGANEQFF. CDR3 bases: TGTGCCAGCAGCGTAGCCCCCTCGGGAGCCAATGAGCAGTTCTTC.

In this sample, this clone turned up many times. The chain has TRBV7-6 and TRBJ2-1; D may be TRBD1 (6 bases). Trimming removed 6 bases at V and 9 bases at J, with 24 bases between. CDR3 length equals 16 residues. The germline gives CDR1 SGHVS, CDR2 FNYEAQ. In DNA, the CDR3 is TGTGCCAGCAGTCTTAATAACCGGGATGTACAGGGTGAGCAGTTCTTC. Translation gives CASSLNNRDVQGEQFF. Filled out from reference TRBV7-6 and TRBJ2-1, the complete variable domain reads GAGVSQSPRYKVTKRGQDVALRCDPISGHVSLYWYRQALGQGPEFLTYFNYEAQQDKSGLPNDRFSAERPEGSISTLTIQRTEQRDSAMYRCASSLNNRDVQGEQFFGPGTRLTVL.

This clone was observed at least ten times. The rearrangement links TRBV6-5 to TRBJ1-2, with TRBD1 identical over 9 bases. The junction had 8 bases not matched to a gene; V was cut back by 5 bases and J by 4 bases. Germline CDR1 MNHEY, CDR2 SVGAGI. The CDR3 covers 15 residues. CDR3 residues: CASSRTGGLGYGYTF. For the CDR3, the DNA is TGTGCCAGCAGTCGCACAGGGGGCTTGGGCTATGGCTACACCTTC.

The genes are TRBV19 and TRBJ2-2, with TRBD1 matching 11 bases. The V and J ends lost 3 bases and 5 bases, in that order; junction bases with no gene match: 8. Germline CDR1 LNHDA, CDR2 SQIVND (reference sequence). This CDR3 comprises 17 residues. CDR3 bases: TGTGCCAGTAGTATCCGGGGACAGGGGGTGGAAACCGGGGAGCTGTTTTTT. Residues: CASSIRGQGVETGELFF. The variable domain in full, completed from reference TRBV19 and TRBJ2-2, reads DGGITQSPKYLFRKEGQNVTLSCEQNLNHDAMYWYRQDPGQGLRLIYYSQIVNDFQKGDIAEGYSVSREKKESFPLTVTSAQKNPTAFYLCASSIRGQGVETGELFFGEGSRLTVL.

Many counts were recorded for this clone. The V and J genes are TRBV7-9 and TRBJ2-5; tentative D call: TRBD2 (6 bases). CDR3 size: 15 residues. CDR1 is SEHNR and CDR2 is FQNEAQ in the germline V gene (reference sequence). Trimming removed 4 bases from V and 4 bases from J, with 16 bases in between. As DNA, the CDR3 is TGTGCCAGCAGCTCTACGGGACTGGAACTAGAGACCCAGTACTTC. It specifies CASSSTGLELETQYF.

This clone has a count of ten or more. This chain links TRBV5-8 with TRBJ2-5; 7 bases align to TRBD1. V shed 9 bases and J 2 bases; nucleotides not matched to a gene: 7. CDR3 size: 13 residues. Germline lookup yields CDR1 SGHTS and CDR2 YDEGEE. The CDR3 DNA sequence: TGTGCCACGGGACAGAATTTACAAGAGACCCAGTACTTC. Translating gives CATGQNLQETQYF.

Many counts were recorded for this clone. V is TRBV2 and J is TRBJ1-6; 7 bases line up with TRBD1. J lost 5 bases, V lost 10 bases, and 5 bases had no gene match. CDR1 and CDR2 (germline): SNHLY, FYNNEI. This CDR3 has 13 residues. The DNA of the CDR3 is TGTGCCACCGGGACAGACAATAATTCACCCCTCCACTTT. It codes for CATGTDNNSPLHF. The full variable domain, with the rest looked up from reference TRBV2 and TRBJ1-6, is EPEVTQTPSHQVTQMGQEVILRCVPISNHLYFYWYRQILGQKVEFLVSFYNNEISEKSEIFDDQFSVERPDGSNFTLKIRSTKLEDSAMYFCATGTDNNSPLHFGNGTRLTVT.

In this sample, this clone turned up many times. This chain uses TRBV7-3 with TRBJ2-1; TRBD2 agrees at 9 bases. The CDR3 spans 16 residues. J gave up 3 bases and V 1 base, and 4 bases lay outside the gene matches. Germline V lookup: CDR1 SGHTA, CDR2 FQGTGA. CDR3 nucleotide sequence: TGTGCCAGCAGCTTAATAGGTAGCGGGGGCTACAATGAGCAGTTCTTC. This sequence encodes CASSLIGSGGYNEQFF.

Judged by abundance, this clone is medium-sized. The gene calls are TRBV10-3 and TRBJ2-3, with 8 bases aligning to TRBD1. V shed 6 bases and J 2 bases; nucleotides not matched to a gene: 10. CDR1 and CDR2 (germline): ENHRY, SYGVKD. This CDR3 has 16 amino acids. The CDR3 DNA is TGTGCCATCAGGATTGACAGGGGCCCCTTCACAGATACGCAGTATTTT. This gives the protein CAIRIDRGPFTDTQYF.

This clone was detected many times. The chain uses TRBV5-4 and TRBJ1-2; D gene unclear. Germline CDR1 SGHNT, CDR2 YYREEE (reference sequence). This CDR3 has 13 amino acids. The V end was cut by 3 bases, the J end by 8 bases, with 14 bases between. CDR3 residues: CASSSQTMGGYTF. The CDR3 DNA follows: TGTGCCAGCAGCTCCCAAACGATGGGCGGCTACACCTTC.

This clone was found many times. The gene calls are TRBV10-3 and TRBJ2-1; perhaps TRBD2 as D (5 bases). Trimming took off 4 bases at V and 7 bases at J, with 8 bases between the two ends. CDR3 size: 12 residues. Germline CDR1 ENHRY, CDR2 SYGVKD. The CDR3 DNA reads TGTGCCATCAGTGCTGGAGGTAATGAGCAGTTCTTC. This sequence encodes CAISAGGNEQFF.

This clone was counted ten times or more. This chain links TRBV6-5 with TRBJ2-7; D remains unclear. The CDR3 is 14 residues long. Germline CDR1 is MNHEY and CDR2 is SVGAGI. Trimming removed 0 bases from V and 4 bases from J, with 10 bases in between. The CDR3 loop reads CASSYSRVEYEQYF. The CDR3 nucleotides are TGTGCCAGCAGTTACTCCCGGGTTGAGTACGAGCAGTACTTC.

Many counts were recorded for this clone. The genes are TRBV4-1 and TRBJ2-5, with 8 bases that match TRBD2. There are 15 residues in the CDR3. The germline V gene has CDR1 MGHRA and CDR2 YSYEKL. Unmatched junction bases numbered 8, after V lost 4 bases and J lost 4 bases. The CDR3: CASSLSPGGGETQYF. The CDR3 DNA is TGCGCCAGCAGCCTGTCCCCGGGGGGGGGAGAGACCCAGTACTTC.

This clone was seen many times. This chain joins TRBV5-1 and TRBJ1-1; D remains ambiguous. Germline V lookup: CDR1 SGHRS, CDR2 YFSETQ. The CDR3 is 15 residues long. Trimming removed 3 bases from V and 0 bases from J, with 12 bases in between. CDR3 sequence reads: CASSYGGEMNTEAFF. Here the CDR3 DNA reads TGCGCCAGCAGCTATGGCGGGGAGATGAACACTGAAGCTTTCTTT.

This clone has at least ten counts. This sequence joins TRBV27 and TRBJ1-4, with no clear D. Looked up from germline, CDR1 is MNHEY and CDR2 is SMNVEV (reference sequence). The germline V and J ends were trimmed by 6 bases and 5 bases, with 16 bases remaining between them. The CDR3 consists of 15 residues. CDR3 sequence: CASRRAPSGNEKLFF. CDR3 DNA: TGTGCCAGCAGGCGGGCCCCCAGTGGGAATGAAAAACTGTTTTTT.

This clone showed up many times. The chain is built from TRBV9 and TRBJ2-2; 7 bases align to TRBD2. Unmatched junction bases numbered 8, after V lost 4 bases and J lost 2 bases. The CDR3 is 16 residues long. From germline, CDR1 is SGDLS and CDR2 YYNGEE. The CDR3 reads CASSTQRLANTGELFF. The CDR3 DNA sequence: TGTGCCAGCAGCACCCAAAGACTAGCCAACACCGGGGAGCTGTTTTTT.

This clone has at least ten counts. Here the CDR3 reads CASSLVEGQAYEQYF. CDR3 nucleotide sequence: TGTGCCAGCAGCTTAGTAGAGGGACAAGCCTACGAGCAGTACTTC. This chain joins TRBV7-7 and TRBJ2-7, with D maybe TRBD1 (6 bases). The CDR3 loop spans 15 amino acids. Per the germline V gene, CDR1 is SSHAT and CDR2 is FNYEAQ (reference sequence). Trimming shortened V by 1 base and J by 2 bases, and 12 bases separated the two germline ends.

This clone has at least ten counts. This chain joins TRBV5-1 and TRBJ1-2, with 7 bases that match TRBD1. CDR1 is SGHRS, CDR2 YFSETQ, per germline. CDR3 length equals 14 residues. V was pared by 0 bases and J by 6 bases, with 5 bases of the junction left unmatched. CDR3 nucleotide sequence: TGCGCCAGCAGCTTGGTGGCAGGGGGGCATGGCTACACCTTC. Its translation: CASSLVAGGHGYTF.

Ten or more counts support this clone. This chain uses TRBV19 with TRBJ2-7, with TRBD1 matching 9 bases. The CDR3 consists of 14 residues. Trimming removed 7 bases from V and 7 bases from J; junction bases left unmatched: 11. CDR1 and CDR2 from the germline V gene are LNHDA and SQIVND (reference sequence). Here the CDR3 reads CASNIGTGYREQYF. DNA for the CDR3: TGTGCCAGTAACATCGGGACAGGGTATAGGGAGCAGTACTTC.

This clone was detected many times. The chain employs TRBV6-5 and TRBJ2-3, with D possibly TRBD2 on 6 matching bases. The V gene lost 2 bases and the J gene lost 2 bases, with 14 bases spanning the gap. The CDR3 covers 16 residues. Per germline, CDR1 MNHEY and CDR2 SVGAGI. CDR3 in DNA: TGTGCCAGCAGTTACCTTGCGGGATCATTCACAGATACGCAGTATTTT. Translated, it gives CASSYLAGSFTDTQYF.

By share, this clone ranks as medium-sized (0.01 to 0.1%). This chain uses TRBV2 with TRBJ1-1; D not resolved. This CDR3 contains 11 residues. Trimming cost V 7 bases and J 3 bases, with 6 bases left between them. The germline gives CDR1 SNHLY, CDR2 FYNNEI. The CDR3 DNA reads as TGTGCCAGCACGGTACACACTGAAGCTTTCTTT. Translation: CASTVHTEAFF.

The table lists this clone with many counts. This chain joins TRBV11-2 and TRBJ2-1, with D tentatively TRBD1 (6 bases). The CDR3 is made up of 16 amino acids. Per the germline V gene, CDR1 is SGHAT and CDR2 is FQNNGV. The ends were cut back, 2 bases at V and 3 bases at J, with 14 bases in the middle. This CDR3 reads CASSLLAGVRYNEQFF. DNA for the CDR3: TGTGCCAGCAGCTTACTCGCAGGGGTCCGCTACAATGAGCAGTTCTTC.

Details on this clone: Mismatch with germline at one junction end may stem from a read error. The chain couples TRBV18 to TRBJ2-5; the match to TRBD1 covers 9 bases. The length of the CDR3 is 15 residues. Germline V lookup: CDR1 KGHSH, CDR2 LQKENI. CDR3 DNA: TGTGCCGGCTCAACTGGCACAGGGGGCGAGGAGACCCAGTACTTC. As protein: CAGSTGTGGEETQYF.

This clone occurred many times. This chain joins TRBV29-1 and TRBJ1-2; D is ambiguous. Germline CDR1 SQVTM, CDR2 ANQGSEA. The CDR3 has 14 amino acids. The V end lost 0 bases, the J end lost 4 bases, and 12 bases lay between the germline ends. For the CDR3, the DNA is TGCAGCGTTGAAGATCTAAGCGGAACCTATGGCTACACCTTC. Residues: CSVEDLSGTYGYTF. Full variable domain (outside the CDR3, taken from reference TRBV29-1 and TRBJ1-2): SAVISQKPSRDICQRGTSLTIQCQVDSQVTMMFWYRQQPGQSLTLIATANQGSEATYESGFVIDKFPISRPNLTFSTLTVSNMSPEDSSIYLCSVEDLSGTYGYTFGSGTRLTVV.

This clone was observed many times. The CDR3 DNA is TGTGCCAGCAGTTACTTTATCTTCTCTGGGGCCAACGTCCTGACTTTC. Its protein is CASSYFIFSGANVLTF. The chain has TRBV6-5 and TRBJ2-6; D not certain. The CDR3 is made up of 16 amino acids. Between the trimmed V and J ends, which lost 1 base and 0 bases, there was a span of 7 bases. Germline values: CDR1 MNHEY, CDR2 SVGAGI.

This clone occurred many times. V is TRBV12-5 and J is TRBJ1-2, with D perhaps TRBD1 (6 bases). Per germline, CDR1 LGHNT and CDR2 FRNRAP. CDR3 length: 16 residues. Trimming left V 2 bases short and J 0 bases short, with 13 bases between. The DNA for the CDR3 is TGTGCTAGTGGTTTGCCACCGGGACATACTAACTATGGCTACACCTTC. Encoded protein: CASGLPPGHTNYGYTF.

This clone was counted at least ten times. The V gene is TRBV7-8, the J gene TRBJ2-7; D is undetermined. V was trimmed by 3 bases and J by 1 base, leaving 10 bases between them. The CDR3 runs 14 residues. CDR1 and CDR2 from the germline V gene are SGHVS and FQNEAQ. CDR3: CASSFLGASYEQYF. CDR3 bases: TGTGCCAGCAGCTTCTTGGGCGCTTCCTACGAGCAGTACTTC.

This clone was counted at least ten times. The rearrangement joins TRBV29-1 to TRBJ2-7; perhaps TRBD1 as D (6 bases). V was pared by 8 bases and J by 2 bases, with 13 bases between. This CDR3 is built from 12 residues. Germline V lookup: CDR1 SQVTM, CDR2 ANQGSEA. CDR3 bases: TGCAGCACTTCGGCAGGGGCCTACGAGCAGTACTTC. Its protein is CSTSAGAYEQYF.